The clone carrying this TCR beta chain was recorded a few times. Its antigen is as yet unknown. Researchers tagged individual cDNA molecules with unique molecular identifiers. One entry per CDR3 protein, called by TCRdb with MiXCR from the 5' RACE reads. The table has more than 65,000 distinct CDR3 sequences, approximately 13% seen once; the top ten hold roughly 1.2%. This specimen belongs to a study of early T cells in non-severe SARS-CoV-2 infection. Study summary: Unsorted whole blood bulk RNA was sequenced, with unpaired chains.

General study results and limits: There was a bias toward anti-spike CD8 responses in VDJdb matching, which missed private and CD4 specificities.

The germline V gene encodes CDR1 LGHDT and CDR2 YNNKEL (reference sequence). V shed 3 bases and J shed 8 bases, with 8 bases lying between them. The CDR3 is made up of 12 amino acids. The sequencing input was whole blood. This chain joins TRBV3-1 and TRBJ2-1; D is unclear. The receptor was isolated from an adult who was a healthcare worker with PCR-confirmed SARS-CoV-2 infection or an uninfected control (not recorded which). Here the CDR3 reads CASSHHEDEQFF. CDR3 DNA: TGTGCCAGCAGCCATCACGAGGATGAGCAGTTCTTC.